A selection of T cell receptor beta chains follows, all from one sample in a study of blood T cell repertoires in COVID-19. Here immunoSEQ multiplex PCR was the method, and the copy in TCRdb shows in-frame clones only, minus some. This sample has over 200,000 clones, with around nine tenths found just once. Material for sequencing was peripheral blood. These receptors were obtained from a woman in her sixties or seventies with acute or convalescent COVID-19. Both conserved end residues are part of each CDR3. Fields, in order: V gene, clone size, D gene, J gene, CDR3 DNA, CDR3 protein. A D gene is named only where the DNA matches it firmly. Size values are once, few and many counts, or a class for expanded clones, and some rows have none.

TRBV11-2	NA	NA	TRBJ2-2	TGTGCCAGCAGCACGGTAACTTCCGGGGAGCTGTTTTTT	CASSTVTSGELFF
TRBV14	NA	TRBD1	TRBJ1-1	TGTGCCAGCAGCCAACCAGGGGGCGCTTGGGCCACTGAAGCTTTCTTT	CASSQPGGAWATEAFF
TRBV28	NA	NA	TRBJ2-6	TGTGCCAGCGCAGGCTCTGGGGCCAACGTCCTGACTTTC	CASAGSGANVLTF
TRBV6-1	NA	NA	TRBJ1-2	TGTGCCAGCAGTGACCCGCGGGGGGGGGTCTATGGCTACACCTTC	CASSDPRGGVYGYTF
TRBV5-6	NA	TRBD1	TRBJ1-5	TGTGCCAGCAGCAGGGGACAGATTAGCAATCAGCCCCAGCATTTT	CASSRGQISNQPQHF
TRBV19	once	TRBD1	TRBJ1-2	TGTGCCAGTCACCCCGGGACAGGGGGAAGACTTGGCTATGGCTACACCTTC	CASHPGTGGRLGYGYTF
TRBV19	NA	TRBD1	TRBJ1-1	TGTGCCAGTAGTACATACAGGGGGCGGACCACTGAAGCTTTCTTT	CASSTYRGRTTEAFF
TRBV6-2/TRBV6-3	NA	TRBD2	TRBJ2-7	TGTGCCAGCAGTCGGGTAGCGGGGGCCTACGAGCAGTACTTC	CASSRVAGAYEQYF
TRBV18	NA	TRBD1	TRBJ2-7	TGTGCCAGCTCACTCGACAGGGACGAGCAGTACTTC	CASSLDRDEQYF
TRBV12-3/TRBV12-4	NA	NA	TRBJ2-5	TGTGCCAGCAGTTTGGCTCTAGGAAGAATGTACTTC	CASSLALGRMYF
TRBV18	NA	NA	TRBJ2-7	TGTGCCAGCTCAACGCAGGGGTACGAGCAGTACTTC	CASSTQGYEQYF
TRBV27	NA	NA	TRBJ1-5	TGTGCCAGCAGTTTGAGTAGCAATCAGCCCCAGCATTTT	CASSLSSNQPQHF
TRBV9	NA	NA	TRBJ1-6	TGTGCCAGCAGCGTAGGGGACACAACTTCACCCCTCCACTTT	CASSVGDTTSPLHF
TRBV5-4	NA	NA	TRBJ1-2	TGTGCCAGCAGCTTGGAGTGGGGGCAGCGAAACTATGGCTACACCTTC	CASSLEWGQRNYGYTF
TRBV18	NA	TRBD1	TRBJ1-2	TGTGCCAGCTCACCACAGGCCCCGGGACAGGGTAATGGCTACACCTTC	CASSPQAPGQGNGYTF
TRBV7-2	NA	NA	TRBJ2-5	TGTGCCAGCAGCTTGGGTAGCCGGGAGACCCAGTACTTC	CASSLGSRETQYF
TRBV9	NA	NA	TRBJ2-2	TGTGCCAGCAGCGTAGGGGGCCGTCTCGCGAACACCGGGGAGCTGTTTTTT	CASSVGGRLANTGELFF
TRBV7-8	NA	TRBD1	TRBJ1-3	TGTGCCAGCAGACGACTCAGGGGGGCCGGTGACACCATATATTTT	CASRRLRGAGDTIYF
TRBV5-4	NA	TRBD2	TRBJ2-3	TGTGCCAGCGGGTACCCTAGCGGGGGGGCCGCAGATACGCAGTATTTT	CASGYPSGGAADTQYF
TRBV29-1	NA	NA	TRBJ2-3	TGCAGCGTTGAATCTAGTATTCAGGATACGCAGTATTTT	CSVESSIQDTQYF
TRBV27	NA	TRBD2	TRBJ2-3	TGTGCCAGCAGTCCCCGGGACTACCGAATCACAGATACGCAGTATTTT	CASSPRDYRITDTQYF
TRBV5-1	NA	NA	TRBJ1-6	TGCGCCAGCAGTCAGGATAGCTCCTATAATTCACCCCTCCACTTT	CASSQDSSYNSPLHF
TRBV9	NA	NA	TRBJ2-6	TGTGCCAGCAGCGTAGATTACTCGACAGTTTCTGGGGCCAACGTCCTGACTTTC	CASSVDYSTVSGANVLTF
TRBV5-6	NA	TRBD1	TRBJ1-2	TGTGCCAGCAGCTTGGTTACATGGACAGGGGAATCCTATGGCTACACCTTC	CASSLVTWTGESYGYTF
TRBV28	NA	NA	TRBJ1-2	TGTGCCAGCAGTTTAGCGGGGGAGATGTATGGCTACACCTTC	CASSLAGEMYGYTF
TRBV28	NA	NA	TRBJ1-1	TGTGCCAGCAGTTTAAGAGGCAGTCTGTACACTGAAGCTTTCTTT	CASSLRGSLYTEAFF
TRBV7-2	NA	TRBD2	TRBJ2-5	TGTGCCAGCAGCCCCCTGGGGCTAGCGGAAGAGACCCAGTACTTC	CASSPLGLAEETQYF
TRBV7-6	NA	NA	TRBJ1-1	TGTGCCAGCAGCTTCGGACAAGGCTTGAACACTGAAGCTTTCTTT	CASSFGQGLNTEAFF
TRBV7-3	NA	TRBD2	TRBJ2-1	TGTGCCAGCAGCTTTACCGGGACTAGCGGGAACAATGAGCAGTTCTTC	CASSFTGTSGNNEQFF
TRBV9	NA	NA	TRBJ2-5	TGTGCCAGCAGCAGCAGAGGACACCTCCAAGAGACCCAGTACTTC	CASSSRGHLQETQYF
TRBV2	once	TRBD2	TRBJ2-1	TGTGCCAGCAGTGGGAGACTAGCGCGCCCTTACGAGCAGTTCTTC	CASSGRLARPYEQFF
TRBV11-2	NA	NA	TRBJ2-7	TGTGCCAGCAGCACGTATAGGGAGTACGAGCAGTACTTC	CASSTYREYEQYF
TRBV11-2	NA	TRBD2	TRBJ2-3	TGTGCCAGCAGCCACGCGACTAGCGGGGGGGGATCTACGCAGTATTTT	CASSHATSGGGSTQYF
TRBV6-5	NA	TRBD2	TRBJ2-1	TGTGCCAGCCAGAGCCCGGGGGGCTCCTACAATGAGCAGTTCTTC	CASQSPGGSYNEQFF
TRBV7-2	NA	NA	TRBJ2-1	TGTGCCAGCAGCTCCAGAACTAGAACCTCCTACAATGAGCAGTTCTTC	CASSSRTRTSYNEQFF
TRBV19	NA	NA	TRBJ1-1	TGTGCCATCCGACGGGGGGCGGCCGGGACTGAAGCTTTCTTT	CAIRRGAAGTEAFF
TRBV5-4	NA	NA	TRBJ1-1	TGTGCCAGCAGCTTGCGGGTAGGAACTGAAGCTTTCTTT	CASSLRVGTEAFF
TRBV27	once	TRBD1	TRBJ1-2	TGTGCCAGCAGTAGAGGGACAGGGGAAAACTATGGCTACACCTTC	CASSRGTGENYGYTF
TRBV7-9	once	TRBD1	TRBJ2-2	TGTGCCAGCAGCAAGGGACAGGCTACGAACACCGGGGAGCTGTTTTTT	CASSKGQATNTGELFF
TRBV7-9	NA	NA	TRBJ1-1	TGTGCCAGCAGCTTCCTAAGGGACATGAACACTGAAGCTTTCTTT	CASSFLRDMNTEAFF
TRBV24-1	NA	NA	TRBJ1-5	TGTGCCACCAGTATGAGTTTTAATCAGCCCCAGCATTTT	CATSMSFNQPQHF
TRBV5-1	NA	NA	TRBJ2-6	TGCGCCAGCAGCGCCGACAGGGGGGCCAACGTCCTGACTTTC	CASSADRGANVLTF
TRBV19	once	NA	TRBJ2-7	TGTGCCAGTAGTATAGGACAGGACGAGCAGTACTTC	CASSIGQDEQYF
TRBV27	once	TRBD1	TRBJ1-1	TGTGCCAGCAGTCCAGGGACAGGGGTTTACGGCACTGAAGCTTTCTTT	CASSPGTGVYGTEAFF
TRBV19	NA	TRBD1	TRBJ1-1	TGTGCCAGTAGTCCCGGGGACAGGGGGCGCGCTGAAGCTTTCTTT	CASSPGDRGRAEAFF
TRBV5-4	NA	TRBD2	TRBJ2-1	TGTGCCAGCAGCCCAGGACTAGCGGGAGGCGGTGAGCAGTTCTTC	CASSPGLAGGGEQFF
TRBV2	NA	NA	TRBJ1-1	TGTGCCAGCAGTGGTCACAGGATGAACACTGAAGCTTTCTTT	CASSGHRMNTEAFF
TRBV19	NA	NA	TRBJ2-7	TGTGCCAGTAGCACCCAGATCATGCGGGGACTCTCCTCCTACGAGCAGTACTTC	CASSTQIMRGLSSYEQYF
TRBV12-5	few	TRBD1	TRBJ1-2	TGTGCTAGTGGTTCCTCCGGGACAGGGGGCGATGGCTACACCTTC	CASGSSGTGGDGYTF
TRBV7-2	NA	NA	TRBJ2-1	TGTGCCAGCAGCTTCGCGGGCTCCAATGAGCAGTTCTTC	CASSFAGSNEQFF
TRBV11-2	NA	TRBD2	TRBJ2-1	TGTGCCAGCAGCTTAGGTACTTCGCCCTGGAAGCGGGAGTGGAATGAGCAGTTCTTC	CASSLGTSPWKREWNEQFF
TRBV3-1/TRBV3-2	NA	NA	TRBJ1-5	TGTGCCAGCAGCCAAAAGCACGGGCAGCCCCAGCATTTT	CASSQKHGQPQHF